Listed below are T cell receptor beta chains from one sample, sequenced in a study of OX40 agonist ivuxolimab in advanced cancers. TCRdb keeps only in-frame clones here, not all; method: immunoSEQ multiplex PCR. This sample has 100,000 or so clones, with about 91% found just once. The material was CD4+ or CD8+ T cells sorted from blood, obtained in a trial of the OX40 agonist ivuxolimab. These receptors were taken from an adult with an advanced solid tumor such as melanoma, head and neck, liver or kidney cancer. Each CDR3 is given with its conserved first and last residue. Each record gives: clone size, V gene, J gene, D gene, CDR3 length, CDR3 protein, CDR3 DNA. D genes are given only for firm matches. A row's size may be missing; if present it is once, few, many or a size class.

.	TRBV18	TRBJ1-1	.	12	CASSPRDTEAFF	TGTGCCAGCTCACCACGGGACACTGAAGCTTTCTTT
.	TRBV7-2	TRBJ1-5	.	13	CASSLNRDQPQHF	TGTGCCAGCAGCTTAAATCGGGATCAGCCCCAGCATTTT
.	TRBV28	TRBJ2-5	TRBD2	15	CAAIFGRGALETQYF	TGTGCCGCCATATTTGGGCGGGGGGCCTTGGAGACCCAGTACTTC
.	TRBV7-3	TRBJ2-3	TRBD2	14	CASSLGLAGDTQYF	TGTGCCAGCAGCTTGGGACTAGCGGGAGATACGCAGTATTTT
.	TRBV5-8	TRBJ1-5	TRBD1	15	CASSIGTVSNQPQHF	TGTGCCAGCAGCATCGGGACAGTTAGCAATCAGCCCCAGCATTTT
.	TRBV9	TRBJ2-2	TRBD2	18	CASSVVRAGGSNTGELFF	TGTGCCAGCAGCGTAGTAAGAGCGGGAGGGTCGAACACCGGGGAGCTGTTTTTT
.	TRBV5-1	TRBJ1-3	.	14	CASSIGTLGNTIYF	TGCGCCAGCAGCATCGGGACACTTGGAAACACCATATATTTT
.	TRBV7-9	TRBJ1-1	TRBD1	13	CASSRRTGAEAFF	TGTGCCAGCAGCCGCCGGACAGGGGCGGAAGCTTTCTTT
.	TRBV4-3	TRBJ1-3	.	16	CASSPQTVGSGNTIYF	TGCGCCAGCAGCCCACAGACGGTGGGCTCTGGAAACACCATATATTTT
.	TRBV6-6	TRBJ1-2	.	15	CASGRQYHSTMLDTF	TGTGCCAGCGGCAGACAGTACCACTCAACTATGTTGGACACCTTC
.	TRBV28	TRBJ2-7	.	13	CASSSGVPYEQYF	TGTGCCAGCAGTTCAGGAGTTCCCTACGAGCAGTACTTC
once	TRBV4-1	TRBJ2-2	.	18	CASSRAPPDRRNTGELFF	TGCGCCAGCTCCCGGGCCCCCCCGGACAGAAGAAACACCGGGGAGCTGTTTTTT
.	TRBV7-2	TRBJ1-2	.	13	CASSRQRRASYTF	TGTGCCAGCAGCCGCCAACGGAGGGCTAGCTACACCTTC
.	TRBV4-1	TRBJ1-5	.	15	CASSQDTQSVRPQHF	TGCGCCAGCAGCCAAGATACACAGTCGGTCCGGCCCCAGCATTTT
.	TRBV6-6	TRBJ2-3	TRBD1	15	CASRDTGVSTDTQYF	TGTGCCAGCAGAGACACAGGGGTAAGCACAGATACGCAGTATTTT
.	TRBV6-6	TRBJ1-1	.	14	CASSYDGVNTEAFF	TGTGCCAGCAGTTACGACGGAGTGAACACTGAAGCTTTCTTT
.	TRBV2	TRBJ2-3	.	11	CASITTDTQYF	TGTGCCAGCATAACAACAGATACGCAGTATTTT
once	TRBV27	TRBJ1-2	.	14	CVTRPEAANYGYTF	TGTGTCACGAGGCCGGAAGCGGCTAACTATGGCTACACCTTC
few	TRBV7-2	TRBJ1-4	.	15	CASSLTAGAWEKLFF	TGTGCCAGCAGCTTAACCGCCGGGGCATGGGAAAAACTGTTTTTT
.	TRBV5-4	TRBJ1-3	.	12	CASSSNRNTIYF	TGTGCCAGCAGCTCGAATAGAAACACCATATATTTT
.	TRBV4-3	TRBJ2-1	.	15	CASSKGRPTYNEQFF	TGCGCCAGCAGCAAGGGACGACCGACCTACAATGAGCAGTTCTTC
.	TRBV4-1	TRBJ2-3	.	16	CASSQVLTPGTDTQYF	TGCGCCAGCAGCCAAGTACTAACCCCTGGCACAGATACGCAGTATTTT
.	TRBV14	TRBJ1-2	.	11	CASSPGTGYTF	TGTGCCAGCAGCCCCGGGACAGGCTACACCTTC
.	TRBV18	TRBJ2-7	.	14	CASSRGRGAYEQYF	TGTGCCAGCTCGCGCGGACGGGGTGCCTACGAGCAGTACTTC
.	TRBV6-1	TRBJ2-7	TRBD2	15	CASSERSGSSYEQYF	TGTGCCAGCAGTGAAAGGAGCGGGAGCAGCTACGAGCAGTACTTC
once	TRBV28	TRBJ1-2	.	14	CASRRTATNYGYTF	TGTGCCAGCAGACGGACAGCGACTAACTATGGCTACACCTTC
.	TRBV27	TRBJ1-4	.	13	CASSPRRVEKLFF	TGTGCCAGCAGTCCTAGAAGGGTCGAAAAACTGTTTTTT
.	TRBV5-6	TRBJ2-3	.	16	CASSWGRRPSTDTQYF	TGTGCCAGCAGCTGGGGGAGGAGACCTAGCACAGATACGCAGTATTTT
.	TRBV6-1	TRBJ2-5	.	15	CASSEPGTTGETQYF	TGTGCCAGCAGCGAACCAGGGACCACCGGGGAGACCCAGTACTTC
.	TRBV19	TRBJ1-1	TRBD1	16	CASRERYRGLNTEAFF	TGTGCCAGTAGAGAACGATACAGGGGGCTGAACACTGAAGCTTTCTTT
.	TRBV2	TRBJ1-2	TRBD1	14	CASRAQGANYGYTF	TGTGCCAGCAGAGCCCAGGGGGCTAACTATGGCTACACCTTC
once	TRBV4-1	TRBJ1-2	.	14	CASSQGQTKYGYTF	TGCGCCAGCAGCCAGGGCCAGACGAAGTATGGCTACACCTTC
.	TRBV28	TRBJ2-1	TRBD2	16	CASSFGLAGIYNEQFF	TGTGCCAGCAGTTTTGGCCTAGCGGGGATCTACAATGAGCAGTTCTTC
.	TRBV6-5	TRBJ2-6	TRBD1	15	CASRKGASGANVLTF	TGTGCCAGCAGGAAGGGGGCAAGTGGGGCCAACGTCCTGACTTTC
.	TRBV5-1	TRBJ1-2	.	16	CASSLWGEASNYGYTF	TGCGCCAGCAGCTTGTGGGGGGAGGCGAGTAACTATGGCTACACCTTC
.	TRBV11-2	TRBJ2-6	.	15	CASSLGQVMANVLTF	TGTGCCAGCAGCTTAGGGCAGGTTATGGCCAACGTCCTGACTTTC
.	TRBV6-5	TRBJ2-1	.	14	CALIRARRHNEQFF	TGTGCCCTCATACGGGCTAGGCGCCACAATGAGCAGTTCTTC
.	TRBV28	TRBJ2-5	TRBD2	17	CASSSPSSGRAQETQYF	TGTGCCAGCAGTTCACCTTCTAGCGGGAGGGCCCAAGAGACCCAGTACTTC
.	TRBV7-8	TRBJ1-6	.	13	CASSSRIDSPLHF	TGTGCCAGCAGCTCCAGGATCGACTCACCCCTCCACTTT
.	TRBV18	TRBJ1-5	TRBD1	15	CASSLRQGIIQPQHF	TGTGCCAGCTCACTCCGACAGGGGATAATTCAGCCCCAGCATTTT
.	TRBV6-5	TRBJ2-3	TRBD2	14	CASRRAGRADTQYF	TGTGCCAGCAGAAGAGCGGGAAGAGCAGATACGCAGTATTTT
once	TRBV19	TRBJ2-3	.	14	CASSLDYGTDTQYF	TGTGCCAGTAGCCTCGACTACGGCACAGATACGCAGTATTTT
few	TRBV7-9	TRBJ1-5	.	15	CASSAQGYSNQPQHF	TGTGCCAGCAGCGCCCAGGGATATAGCAATCAGCCCCAGCATTTT
.	TRBV9	TRBJ2-1	.	13	CASSVRLVGEQFF	TGTGCCAGCAGCGTGCGACTGGTCGGGGAGCAGTTCTTC
few	TRBV27	TRBJ1-5	.	15	CASRTGGQGNQPQHF	TGTGCCAGCAGGACCGGCGGGCAGGGAAATCAGCCCCAGCATTTT